This entry describes one TCR beta chain. Antigen specificity is unknown. This record belongs to a study of cytomegalovirus exposure and HLA in healthy donors. The length of the CDR3 is 13 residues. The germline V gene encodes CDR1 SGHRS and CDR2 YFSETQ. V lost 7 bases, J lost 8 bases, and 16 bases lay in between. Study-wide results and caveats: Among the CMV-associated chains, a few were confirmed in vitro as specific for CMV antigens.

Researchers ran the PCR with 60 Vbeta and 13 Jbeta primers. Using immunoSEQ multiplex PCR, the repertoire was profiled, and TCRdb retains in-frame clones only, with some absent. The table includes roughly 140,000 clones, 50% to 75% detected once. This chain uses TRBV5-1 with TRBJ2-1; D possibly corresponds to TRBD1 (6 bases). The sequence derives from a woman aged 25 to 39 in good health and CMV-seropositive. The sample comprised PBMCs. The CDR3 loop reads CASGKGTTDEQFF. The CDR3 DNA sequence: TGCGCCAGCGGAAAAGGGACAACCGATGAGCAGTTCTTC.